A single sample is the source of the 7 T cell receptor beta chains below, sequenced in a study of vaccination effects on CD4 cells after COVID-19. The antigens for these receptors are not known. Assay: immunoSEQ multiplex PCR; the TCRdb copy retains only in-frame clones and omits some. Found here are 30,000 to 45,000 clones, about three quarters of them singletons; the top ten hold 15% to 20%. Before sequencing took place, the ViraFEST assay used viral peptide pools to expand antigen-specific CD4+ T cells. Cultured cells yielded isolated CD4+ T cells after approximately nine days. Between March and December 2020, the person had a SARS-CoV-2 infection that PCR confirmed. The specimen comprised CD4+ T cells from PBMCs cultured with HCoV-NL63 spike peptides, sampled before COVID-19 vaccination. The receptors derive from a human donor who had a prior SARS-CoV-2 infection.

This chain connects TRBV5-4 to TRBJ2-2; 15 nucleotides align to TRBD2. The V gene's germline CDR1 is SGHNT and CDR2 YYREEE (reference sequence). The CDR3 length is 17 residues. V gave up 4 bases and J gave up 7 bases; unmatched junction bases: 8. The CDR3 DNA follows: TGTGCCAGCAGCGCCGGACTAGCGGGAGGGGGTGTCGGGGAGCTGTTTTTT. It specifies CASSAGLAGGGVGELFF.

V and J are TRBV5-5 and TRBJ1-6; TRBD1 matches 9 bases. The CDR3 loop spans 18 amino acids. The J segment lost 4 bases and the V segment lost 4 bases, leaving 12 bases of the junction unmatched. Germline V gene sequence: CDR1 SGHKS, CDR2 YYEKEE (reference sequence). CDR3 residues: CASSQNIWTGAYNSPLHF. CDR3 in DNA: TGTGCCAGCAGCCAAAACATCTGGACAGGGGCGTATAATTCACCCCTCCACTTT.

This clone appeared a single time. The chain carries TRBV19 and TRBJ1-4; D is unresolved. CDR1 and CDR2 from the germline V gene are LNHDA and SQIVND (reference sequence). This CDR3 region has 15 residues. V lost 7 bases and J lost 0, with 12 bases in between. The CDR3 loop is CASKFAGPTNEKLFF. The CDR3 DNA sequence: TGTGCCAGTAAATTCGCGGGCCCAACTAATGAAAAACTGTTTTTT.

This clone was counted once. The V call is TRBV30, the J call TRBJ1-4; TRBD1 matches 7 bases. The CDR3 has 13 amino acids. J gave up 8 bases and V 4 bases, and 7 bases lay outside the gene matches. CDR1 is GTSNPN, CDR2 SVGIG, per germline (reference sequence). The CDR3 nucleotides are TGTGCCTGGACGGGCGGGACAGAAGAAAAACTGTTTTTT. It translates to CAWTGGTEEKLFF.

The J gene is TRBJ2-7, the V gene TRBV30; possibly TRBD2 for D (7 bases). The CDR3 spans 14 residues. Germline CDR1 GTSNPN, CDR2 SVGIG (reference sequence). V lost 3 bases to trimming and J lost 1 base, with 13 bases between them. For the CDR3, the DNA is TGTGCCTGGAGCCCTGGGGGGGCGTCCTACGAGCAGTACTTC. Its translation is CAWSPGGASYEQYF.

This clone was detected only a few times. The CDR3 DNA follows: TGTGCCAGCAGTTACTCTCGGAGAGGACAGAAATCTGGAAACACCATATATTTT. Its translation: CASSYSRRGQKSGNTIYF. This chain joins TRBV6-2 or TRBV6-3 and TRBJ1-3; tentative D call: TRBD1 (6 bases). The V end lost 0 bases, the J end lost 1 base, and 16 bases lay between the germline ends. Germline V lookup: CDR1 MNHEY, CDR2 SVGEGT. The CDR3 has 18 amino acids.

The chain combines TRBV24-1 with TRBJ2-7; tentative D call: TRBD2 (5 bases). CDR1 is KGHDR and CDR2 is SFDVKD in the germline V gene. V was shortened by 8 bases and J by 0 bases, with 16 bases between the two germline ends. The CDR3 sequence is 15 residues long. CDR3 DNA sequence: TGTGCCACCACGCCCGCGGGTCCAAGCTCCTACGAGCAGTACTTC. It encodes CATTPAGPSSYEQYF.